This TCR beta chain is from a study of tumor-infiltrating lymphocytes in primary liver carcinoma. A constant-region primer served to make TCR beta cDNA from roughly 480 ng total RNA. Slightly modified ARM-PCR with three nested multiplex PCR rounds yielded TCR beta libraries. The first two PCR rounds, approximately 11 cycles each, used TRBV1-TRBV30 forward primers and a C-beta reverse primer. TCRdb re-called the multiplex PCR reads through MiXCR, storing one row per CDR3 protein. The repertoire holds 40,000 or so distinct CDR3 sequences, with 75% as singletons. This clonotype was counted at least ten times. Its antigen is as yet unknown. Study results and limitations: With p = 0.039, the top-250-clone fraction in tumors significantly exceeded that in blood.

V was cut by 6 bases and J by 0 bases, with 15 bases left in between. This CDR3 is 16 amino acids long. In germline, CDR1 is MNHEY, CDR2 SVGEGT. Unsorted bulk tissue, about 19-32 mg of it, served as the source for co-extraction of RNA and DNA. Sequencing was performed on tumor-adjacent normal liver tissue. The chain recombines TRBV6-2 or TRBV6-3 with TRBJ1-3, with D maybe TRBD1 (5 bases). This receptor was obtained from a woman in her thirties with primary liver carcinoma and hepatitis B virus infection. In nucleotides, the CDR3 is TGTGCCAGCAGCGCATGGGACTTAACCTCTGGAAACACCATATATTTT. Translating it yields CASSAWDLTSGNTIYF.